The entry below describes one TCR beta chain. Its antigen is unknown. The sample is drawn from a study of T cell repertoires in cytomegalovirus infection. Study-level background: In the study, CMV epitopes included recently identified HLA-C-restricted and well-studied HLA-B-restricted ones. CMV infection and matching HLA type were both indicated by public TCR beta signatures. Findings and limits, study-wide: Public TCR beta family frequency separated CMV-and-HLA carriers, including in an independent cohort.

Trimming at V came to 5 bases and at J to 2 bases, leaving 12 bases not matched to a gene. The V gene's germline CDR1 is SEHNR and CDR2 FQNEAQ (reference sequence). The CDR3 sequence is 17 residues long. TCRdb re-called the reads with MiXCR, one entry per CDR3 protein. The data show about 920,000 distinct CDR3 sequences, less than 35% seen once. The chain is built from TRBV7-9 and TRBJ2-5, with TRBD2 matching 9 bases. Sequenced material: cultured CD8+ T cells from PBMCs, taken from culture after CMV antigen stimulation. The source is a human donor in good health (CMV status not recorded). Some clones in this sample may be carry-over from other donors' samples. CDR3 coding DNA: TGTGCCAGCAGCGGCAGGACTAGCGAGGGGGTTCAAGAGACCCAGTACTTC. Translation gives CASSGRTSEGVQETQYF.